This TCR beta chain was captured by sequencing in a study of shared clonotypes between healthy human individuals. Trimming stripped 4 bases from V and 3 bases from J, with 15 bases between. CDR1 is SGHTA, CDR2 FQGNSA, per germline. The CDR3 sequence is 15 residues long. Using immunoSEQ multiplex PCR, the repertoire was profiled, and TCRdb retains in-frame clones only, with some absent. The sample carries some 1,400,000 clones, approximately 96% recorded once. Study-wide results and caveats: Estimated richness values were generally larger in naive subsets than in memory subsets.

On this clone itself: Its antigen is undetermined.

The TCR sequence derives from a man younger than 45 in good health. The chain joins TRBV7-2 to TRBJ1-1; no reliable D call. Sequences were obtained from naive CD4+ T cells sorted from blood. Stated subset: CD45RA+ positively selected. CDR3 bases: TGTGCCAGCAGCTCGAAGGGCAGGCAGGACACTGAAGCTTTCTTT. As protein: CASSSKGRQDTEAFF.